Below, 8 T cell receptor beta chains from the same sample are listed, as sequenced in a study of OX40 agonist ivuxolimab in advanced cancers. Produced via immunoSEQ multiplex PCR; TCRdb's table is partial and in-frame only. The sample includes around 65,000 clones, roughly 90% of them seen just once. Here the sequenced sample was CD4+ or CD8+ T cells sorted from blood, taken in a trial of the OX40 agonist ivuxolimab. The source is an adult with an advanced solid tumor such as melanoma, head and neck, liver or kidney cancer.

The gene calls are TRBV9 and TRBJ2-1; 9 bases align to TRBD2. The length of the CDR3 is 19 residues. V lost 3 bases, J lost 2 bases, and 15 bases stayed unmatched. Germline CDR1 is SGDLS and CDR2 is YYNGEE. The CDR3 DNA reads as TGTGCCAGCAGCGGAGGGCGGTTGGGGGGGACTAGCACCTACAATGAGCAGTTCTTC. It encodes CASSGGRLGGTSTYNEQFF.

The chain joins TRBV4-1 to TRBJ2-1; 9 nucleotides match TRBD2. Germline-derived CDR1 and CDR2 are MGHRA and YSYEKL. This CDR3 is 16 amino acids long. J was trimmed by 7 bases and V by 4 bases; bases with no gene match: 11. DNA for the CDR3: TGCGCCAGCAGCCCCAGACTAGCGGTAACGGGGAATGAGCAGTTCTTC. This encodes CASSPRLAVTGNEQFF.

The rearrangement links TRBV11-3 to TRBJ2-7; D is undetermined. Per germline, CDR1 SGHNT and CDR2 YENEEA. V shed 5 bases and J shed 6 bases, with 11 bases lying between them. The CDR3 loop spans 12 amino acids. The CDR3 loop reads CASSHGDAEQYF. CDR3 sequence (DNA): TGTGCCAGCAGCCACGGAGACGCCGAGCAGTACTTC.

Here the CDR3 DNA reads TGTGCCAGCAGCGGACATCCAGGTGGGGCCAACGTCCTGACTTTC. This codes for CASSGHPGGANVLTF. The chain joins TRBV9 to TRBJ2-6; no firm D call. The V end was cut by 3 bases, the J end by 3 bases, with 10 bases between. This CDR3 has 15 amino acids. From germline, CDR1 is SGDLS and CDR2 YYNGEE.

The chain joins TRBV9 to TRBJ2-5; D gene uncertain. The CDR3 spans 15 residues. From germline, CDR1 is SGDLS and CDR2 YYNGEE. V lost 0 bases and J lost 5, with 14 bases in between. The CDR3 DNA reads TGTGCCAGCAGCGTAGTTAGTGGAGCGAAGGAGACCCAGTACTTC. This codes for CASSVVSGAKETQYF. Complete variable domain (other parts from reference TRBV9 and TRBJ2-5): DSGVTQTPKHLITATGQRVTLRCSPRSGDLSVYWYQQSLDQGLQFLIQYYNGEERAKGNILERFSAQQFPDLHSELNLSSLELGDSALYFCASSVVSGAKETQYFGPGTRLLVL.

The J gene is TRBJ2-7, the V gene TRBV25-1; D is unresolved. This CDR3 has 12 amino acids. V was trimmed by 2 bases and J by 5 bases, leaving 7 bases between them. Germline lookup yields CDR1 MGHDK and CDR2 SYGVNS. CDR3 sequence: CASSEIGNEQYF. The CDR3 nucleotides are TGTGCCAGCAGTGAAATAGGTAACGAGCAGTACTTC.

V and J are TRBV5-4 and TRBJ2-2; 14 bases agree with TRBD2. This CDR3 has 18 residues. After removal of 4 bases from V and 0 bases from J, the junction contained 5 bases not matched to a gene. Germline V lookup: CDR1 SGHNT, CDR2 YYREEE (reference sequence). DNA for the CDR3: TGTGCCAGCAGCGGGACTAGCGGGAGACTCGCGAACACCGGGGAGCTGTTTTTT. This gives the protein CASSGTSGRLANTGELFF.

V usage is TRBV19 and J usage is TRBJ2-1, with 7 bases aligning to TRBD1. CDR1 is LNHDA and CDR2 is SQIVND in the germline V gene (reference sequence). The CDR3 runs 14 residues. V lost 7 bases, J lost 0 bases, and 3 bases stayed unmatched. The CDR3 DNA follows: TGTGCCAGTACCGGGACAGCCTCCTACAATGAGCAGTTCTTC. Amino acids: CASTGTASYNEQFF.